The present entry profiles one TCR beta chain with its context. Germline-derived CDR1 and CDR2 are MGHRA and YSYEKL. Between the trimmed V and J ends, which lost 0 bases and 1 base, there was a span of 10 bases. CDR3 size: 16 residues. This entry comes from a study of blood T cell repertoires in COVID-19. Turning to the study itself: Whether acute or convalescent, the COVID-19 samples came from the United States, Italy and Spain. PBMCs, B-cell-depleted T cells, or T cells provided the cDNA or gDNA that made up the material.

Participants, about 18 to 90 years old, spanned about two dozen US areas. How the authors handled the data: Amplification from reference gene primers served as the basis for estimated nucleated cell counts. The protocol was immunoSEQ multiplex PCR, while the TCRdb copy is restricted to in-frame clones and leaves out a portion. The V and J calls and the clone size are those of that table, but D and trimming were determined from the DNA. The sample has 230,000 or so clones, about 91% seen once. The chain combines TRBV4-1 with TRBJ1-5, with D perhaps matching TRBD1 (5 bases). The sequence was obtained from a woman between 45 and 65 years old with acute COVID-19. Sequenced material: PBMCs or T cells enriched from blood (not recorded which). CDR3 nucleotides: TGCGCCAGCAGCCAAGAGGGGACTAACAGCAATCAGCCCCAGCATTTT. Residues: CASSQEGTNSNQPQHF.